This is a list of T cell receptor beta chains from one sample in a study of cytomegalovirus exposure and HLA in healthy donors. Produced via immunoSEQ multiplex PCR; TCRdb's table is partial and in-frame only. The sample has 150,000 to 200,000 clones; roughly 83% are singletons. What was sequenced was PBMCs. Receptor source: a woman aged 45-59 years in good health and CMV-seronegative. The CDR3 runs from the conserved cysteine through the conserved F or W. Fields, in order: J gene, D gene, clone size, V gene, CDR3 protein, CDR3 DNA. The D gene is left open where the match is weak. The size entry is marked missing in some rows and otherwise reads once, few, many or a size class.

>TRBJ2-2|TRBD2|NA|TRBV27
CASTHLVASGGAHTGELFF
TGTGCCAGCACCCACCTAGTGGCTAGCGGGGGGGCACATACCGGGGAGCTGTTTTTT
>TRBJ1-1|NA|NA|TRBV9
CASSPTDRNTEAFF
TGTGCCAGCAGCCCGACCGACAGGAACACTGAAGCTTTCTTT
>TRBJ2-3|TRBD2|NA|TRBV5-6
CASSWGLAGGSSTDTQYF
TGTGCCAGCAGCTGGGGACTAGCGGGCGGATCTAGCACAGATACGCAGTATTTT
>TRBJ2-1|TRBD2|NA|TRBV4-3
CASSQVSGRSAEQFF
TGCGCCAGCAGCCAAGTTAGCGGGAGGTCGGCTGAGCAGTTCTTC
>TRBJ1-2|NA|NA|TRBV2
CASSKNSNPNYGYTF
TGTGCCAGCAGTAAAAACAGCAATCCTAACTATGGCTACACCTTC
>TRBJ2-1|NA|few|TRBV9
CASSVSAPSPYGNEQFF
TGTGCCAGCAGCGTTTCAGCCCCTAGTCCTTATGGCAATGAGCAGTTCTTC
>TRBJ2-7|NA|once|TRBV2
CASRLVEVGEQYF
TGTGCCAGCCGACTAGTCGAGGTTGGGGAGCAGTACTTC
>TRBJ2-1|NA|NA|TRBV21-1
CASSKALLAGVNEQFF
TGTGCCAGCAGCAAAGCGTTACTAGCGGGAGTCAATGAGCAGTTCTTC
>TRBJ2-7|TRBD2|few|TRBV9
CASSRASGNLDEQYF
TGTGCCAGCAGCCGAGCCAGCGGGAATCTGGACGAGCAGTACTTC
>TRBJ1-1|NA|few|TRBV7-3
CASSLTRVENTEAFF
TGTGCCAGCAGCTTAACGAGGGTTGAGAACACTGAAGCTTTCTTT
>TRBJ2-7|TRBD1|NA|TRBV28
CASSAPGTGYYEQYF
TGTGCCAGCAGTGCCCCAGGGACAGGGTACTACGAGCAGTACTTC
>TRBJ2-5|NA|NA|TRBV29-1
CSVGRQETQYF
TGCAGCGTTGGCCGGCAAGAGACCCAGTACTTC
>TRBJ2-3|NA|NA|TRBV29-1
CSSASGSTDTQYF
TGCAGCTCCGCCAGCGGGAGCACAGATACGCAGTATTTT
>TRBJ1-4|TRBD1|few|TRBV28
CASSSLRDSGEKLFF
TGTGCCAGCAGTTCCCTCCGGGACAGCGGAGAAAAACTGTTTTTT
>TRBJ1-2|NA|NA|TRBV4-2
CASSQDRGILGYTF
TGTGCCAGCAGCCAAGATCGAGGCATCCTTGGCTACACCTTC
>TRBJ2-5|TRBD1|NA|TRBV7-9
CASSLGTGRETQYF
TGTGCCAGCAGCTTAGGGACAGGTCGAGAGACCCAGTACTTC
>TRBJ1-1|NA|NA|TRBV2
CASSFFGGNTEAFF
TGTGCCAGCAGTTTTTTTGGGGGGAACACTGAGGCTTTCTTT
>TRBJ1-5|NA|NA|TRBV28
CASGGFNQPQHF
TGTGCCAGTGGGGGGTTCAATCAGCCCCAGCATTTT
>TRBJ2-7|TRBD2|NA|TRBV10-3
CAISAQGLPETYEQYF
TGTGCCATCAGTGCCCAGGGACTACCAGAAACCTACGAGCAGTACTTC
>TRBJ2-3|TRBD2|once|TRBV4-1
CASSPQSSGRALVDTQYF
TGCGCCAGCAGCCCCCAAAGTAGCGGGAGGGCCCTCGTGGATACGCAGTATTTT
>TRBJ2-6|TRBD1|NA|TRBV29-1
CSVGQGGGGANVLTF
TGCAGCGTTGGACAGGGGGGAGGTGGGGCCAACGTCCTGACTTTC
>TRBJ1-1|NA|NA|TRBV18
CASSSTGTPNTEAFF
TGTGCCAGCTCATCGACCGGGACACCGAACACTGAAGCTTTCTTT
>TRBJ2-1|TRBD1|few|TRBV9
CASSVGTGGGEQFF
TGTGCCAGCAGCGTGGGGACAGGGGGCGGTGAGCAGTTCTTC
>TRBJ2-1|NA|NA|TRBV11-2
CASSPYVAGSSVGDEQFF
TGTGCCAGCAGCCCATATGTTGCCGGGAGTAGTGTCGGTGATGAGCAGTTCTTC
>TRBJ1-5|TRBD1|NA|TRBV19
CASSPRTGQSNQPQHF
TGTGCCAGTAGTCCCCGGACAGGGCAGAGCAATCAGCCCCAGCATTTT
>TRBJ2-7|NA|NA|TRBV10-1
CATSDGVSYEQYF
TGCGCCACCTCCGACGGGGTATCCTACGAGCAGTACTTC
>TRBJ1-3|NA|NA|TRBV19
CASSASTSGNTIYF
TGCGCCAGTAGCGCCTCAACTTCTGGAAACACCATATATTTT
>TRBJ2-2|NA|NA|TRBV9
CASSLGQGNTGELFF
TGTGCCAGCAGCCTAGGTCAGGGGAACACCGGGGAGCTGTTTTTT
>TRBJ2-7|NA|NA|TRBV7-2
CASSLAGGPNEQYF
TGTGCCAGCAGCTTAGCGGGGGGGCCCAACGAGCAGTACTTC
>TRBJ1-4|TRBD1|NA|TRBV28
CASSSLVGGGGEKLFF
TGTGCCAGCAGTTCCCTGGTAGGGGGCGGCGGTGAAAAACTGTTTTTT
>TRBJ2-5|TRBD1|NA|TRBV29-1
CSVWDREQETQYF
TGCAGCGTCTGGGACAGGGAACAAGAGACCCAGTACTTC
>TRBJ2-3|NA|NA|TRBV2
CASSEDFTDTQYF
TGTGCCAGCAGTGAGGACTTCACAGATACGCAGTATTTT